This TCR beta chain comes out of a study of blood T cells in healthy people across ages. Regarding the study as a whole: Diversity estimates drawn from one million T cells were deemed underestimates. Per-million-T-cell TCR beta diversity fell roughly linearly with age.

Then a second PCR, running about 6 to 11 cycles, was carried out with a sample-barcoded 5' primer and a J-beta primer mix. From the 5' RACE reads, TCRdb called clonotypes with MiXCR, one entry per CDR3 protein. Here the sample spans around 280,000 distinct CDR3 sequences, 27% being singletons. With respect to this clonotype: Its antigen is unidentified. A read error may account for a junction end that differs from germline.

CDR3 length: 16 residues. CDR1 SSHAT and CDR2 FNYEAQ come from the germline V gene (reference sequence). The chain combines TRBV7-7 with TRBJ2-5; TRBD2 might be the D (5 bases). The J call may be in error: the DNA end matches TRBJ2-7 better. The TCR originated in a woman in her 70s in good health. The sample taken for sequencing was blood. The CDR3 region has the DNA TGTGCTAGCAGCCCCGGGGTGCAGCGGCATTCCTACGAGCAGTACTTC. Translating gives CASSPGVQRHSYEQYF.